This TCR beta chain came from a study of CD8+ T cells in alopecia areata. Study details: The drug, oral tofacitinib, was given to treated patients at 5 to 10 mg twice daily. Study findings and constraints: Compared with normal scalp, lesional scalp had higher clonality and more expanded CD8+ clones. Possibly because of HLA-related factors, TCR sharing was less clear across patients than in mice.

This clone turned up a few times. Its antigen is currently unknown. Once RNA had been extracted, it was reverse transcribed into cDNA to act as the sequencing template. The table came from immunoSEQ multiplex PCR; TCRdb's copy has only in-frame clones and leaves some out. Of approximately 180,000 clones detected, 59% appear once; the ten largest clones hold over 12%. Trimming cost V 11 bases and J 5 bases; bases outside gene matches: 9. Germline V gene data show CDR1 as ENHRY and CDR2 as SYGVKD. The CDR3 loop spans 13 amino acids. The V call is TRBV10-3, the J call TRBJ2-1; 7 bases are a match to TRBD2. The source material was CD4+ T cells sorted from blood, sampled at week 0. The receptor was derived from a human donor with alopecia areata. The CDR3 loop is CASTRSGDNEQFF. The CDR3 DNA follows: TGTGCCTCCACCCGAAGCGGGGACAATGAGCAGTTCTTC.